The 27 T cell receptor beta chains in this list originate from one sample, sequenced in a study of T-cell reconstitution after alpha-beta-depleted transplantation in children. Unique molecular identifiers featured in how the TCRbeta library was prepared. From the PCR reads, TCRdb called clonotypes with MiXCR, one entry per CDR3 protein. The sample records fewer than 700,000 distinct CDR3 sequences, approximately 13% being singletons. The sequencing here drew on PBMCs, mostly from graft donor cells, taken 360 days after TCRalphabeta/CD19-depleted stem cell transplant. Every receptor here comes from a male patient aged 10 to 17 who had a stem cell transplant for acute myeloid leukemia, so the T cells may come from the graft donor.

The chain couples TRBV29-1 to TRBJ2-7, with unresolved D. The CDR3 contains 13 residues. Germline-derived CDR1 and CDR2 are SQVTM and ANQGSEA. Trimming removed 6 bases at V and 0 bases at J, with 12 bases between. The CDR3 nucleotides read TGCAGCGTCCGATACGTTAACTCCTACGAGCAGTACTTC. Residues: CSVRYVNSYEQYF.

This clonotype was seen ten or more times. V and J are TRBV20-1 and TRBJ2-2; no definite D call. V lost 3 bases and J lost 3, with 17 bases in between. Germline CDR1 reads DFQATT; CDR2 reads SNEGSKA (reference sequence). CDR3 length: 16 residues. The CDR3 nucleotides are TGCAGTGCTAGTCACAGTTATCCCATGGACACCGGGGAGCTGTTTTTT. It translates to CSASHSYPMDTGELFF.

The table lists this clonotype with a few counts. The chain links TRBV10-3 to TRBJ2-1, with TRBD2 identical over 13 bases. Germline CDR1 ENHRY, CDR2 SYGVKD. The CDR3 runs to 16 residues. Losses at the gene ends were 6 bases for V and 5 bases for J; bases not matched to a gene: 7. The CDR3 here is CAISGTSGKFDNEQFF. The CDR3 coding sequence is TGTGCCATCAGCGGGACTAGCGGGAAGTTCGACAATGAGCAGTTCTTC.

V is TRBV21-1 and J is TRBJ1-2. TRBV21-1 constitutes a pseudogene. There are 14 residues in the CDR3. DNA for the CDR3: TGTGCCAGCAGCAATTCACGGGGAAACTATGGCTACACCTTC. Its translation is CASSNSRGNYGYTF.

This sequence joins TRBV12-3 or TRBV12-4 and TRBJ2-3, with 13 positions matching TRBD2. The CDR3 contains 17 residues. Trimming removed 5 bases from V and 5 bases from J; junction bases left unmatched: 10. The DNA of the CDR3 is TGTGCCAGCAGTCTACACCCGACTAGCGGGAGGAAAGATACGCAGTATTTT. Its protein product is CASSLHPTSGRKDTQYF.

The chain has TRBV20-1 and TRBJ2-7; 11 bases line up with TRBD2. V dropped 3 bases and J dropped 4; count of bases not matched to a gene: 5. The CDR3 sequence is 14 residues long. Germline V gene data show CDR1 as DFQATT and CDR2 as SNEGSKA (reference sequence). The CDR3 DNA reads as TGCAGTGCTAGTGTTCCTAGCGGGAGGTACGAGCAGTACTTC. It specifies CSASVPSGRYEQYF.

This clonotype came up a few times. The chain combines TRBV10-3 with TRBJ2-1, with a weak D call TRBD2 (5 bases). The CDR3 extends over 15 amino acids. Germline loops: CDR1 ENHRY, CDR2 SYGVKD. Trimming took off 4 bases at V and 0 bases at J, with 10 bases between the two ends. The CDR3: CAISVLATSYNEQFF. The CDR3 coding sequence is TGTGCCATCAGTGTCCTAGCCACCTCCTACAATGAGCAGTTCTTC.

The V and J genes are TRBV6-5 and TRBJ2-7; D call uncertain. The germline V gene encodes CDR1 MNHEY and CDR2 SVGAGI. With 0 bases removed from V and 7 bases from J, the gap between germline ends came to 13 bases. The CDR3 has 14 residues. This CDR3 is CASSYSEQVYEQYF. CDR3 nucleotide sequence: TGTGCCAGCAGTTACTCGGAGCAGGTTTATGAGCAGTACTTC.

This clonotype was recorded only once. In this CDR3 the conserved last residue, phenylalanine or tryptophan, is missing, so a read error is likely. The limits of the CDR3 on the DNA are not certain, so only TCRdb's listed CDR3 is given. The V and J genes are TRBV28 and TRBJ2-7; the DNA was not compared with TRBD1, the D call given in the table. The CDR3 has 12 residues if both end residues are counted. Germline CDR1 reads MDHEN; CDR2 reads SYDVKM. CDR3 loop: CASIGLMGHAYI.

This clonotype was seen ten or more times. At one end the junction does not follow the germline gene, possibly because of a read error. The chain couples TRBV28 to TRBJ2-5; the D is unclear. Germline values: CDR1 MDHEN, CDR2 SYDVKM. The CDR3 is 12 residues long. The CDR3 loop reads CASSLPQETQYF. In DNA form, the CDR3 reads TGCGCCAGCAGCTTGCCCCAAGAGACCCAGTACTTC.

Written as DNA, the CDR3 is TGCAGTGCTAGAAGGACAGTGATCTACGAGCAGTACTTC. Its protein is CSARRTVIYEQYF. V usage is TRBV20-1 and J usage is TRBJ2-7; TRBD1 might be the D (6 bases). Deletions cut 2 bases from V and 3 bases from J, with 11 bases between. This CDR3 has 13 residues. In germline, CDR1 is DFQATT, CDR2 SNEGSKA (reference sequence).

This clonotype was seen ten or more times. The rearrangement links TRBV7-9 to TRBJ1-1, with D possibly matching TRBD1 (6 bases). Germline CDR1 reads SEHNR; CDR2 reads FQNEAQ (reference sequence). This CDR3 has 15 amino acids. With 5 bases removed from V and 0 bases from J, the gap between germline ends came to 13 bases. The CDR3, as DNA: TGTGCCAGCAGCCCGCCGGGGGGGCTGAACACTGAAGCTTTCTTT. Protein sequence: CASSPPGGLNTEAFF.

J is TRBJ1-2 and V is TRBV30; D is ambiguous. This CDR3 is 12 amino acids long. The V end lost 3 bases, the J end lost 7 bases, and 12 bases lay between the germline ends. CDR1 and CDR2 from the germline V gene are GTSNPN and SVGIG (reference sequence). The CDR3 coding sequence is TGTGCCTGGAGCCCCAGGTTTGGTGGCTACACCTTC. Translating gives CAWSPRFGGYTF. Full variable domain (outside the CDR3, taken from reference TRBV30 and TRBJ1-2): SQTIHQWPATLVQPVGSPLSLECTVEGTSNPNLYWYRQAAGRGLQLLFYSVGIGQISSEVPQNLSASRPQDRQFILSSKKLLLSDSGFYLCAWSPRFGGYTFGSGTRLTVV.

This clonotype was observed many times. The chain recombines TRBV27 with TRBJ1-6; 7 bases are shared with TRBD1. V lost 3 bases, J lost 8 bases, and 4 bases stayed unmatched. Germline CDR1 MNHEY, CDR2 SMNVEV (reference sequence). This CDR3 has 14 amino acids. The CDR3 DNA sequence: TGTGCCAGCAGTTTGTTACAGGGGTATTCACCCCTCCACTTT. Its translation is CASSLLQGYSPLHF.

This rearrangement joins TRBV2 to TRBJ2-5, with D maybe TRBD2 (6 bases). The CDR3 length is 17 residues. Between the trimmed V and J ends, which lost 6 bases and 2 bases, there was a span of 22 bases. Germline V lookup: CDR1 SNHLY, CDR2 FYNNEI. CDR3 nucleotides: TGTGCCAGCAGCCAACGCACTAGCCTCCTGGGGCAAGAGACCCAGTACTTC. This sequence encodes CASSQRTSLLGQETQYF.

In this sample, this clonotype turned up once. CDR3 in amino acids: CSARTSPPDPPNVEQFF. The CDR3 DNA follows: TGCAGTGCTAGGACTAGCCCCCCCGACCCACCGAACGTTGAGCAGTTCTTC. This rearrangement joins TRBV20-1 to TRBJ2-1; 7 bases are a match to TRBD2. Trimming at V came to 3 bases and at J to 9 bases, leaving 20 bases not matched to a gene. Germline values: CDR1 DFQATT, CDR2 SNEGSKA (reference sequence). The CDR3 loop spans 17 amino acids.

This clonotype appeared many times. This chain uses TRBV12-3 or TRBV12-4 with TRBJ2-7; D remains unclear. V was cut by 3 bases and J by 2 bases, with 11 bases left in between. This CDR3 comprises 14 residues. In nucleotides, the CDR3 is TGTGCCAGCAGTTTCCGGCAGGTAACCTACGAGCAGTACTTC. The encoded protein is CASSFRQVTYEQYF.

The chain uses TRBV29-1 and TRBJ2-7; D is unresolved. The CDR3 extends over 12 amino acids. Germline assignment: CDR1 SQVTM and CDR2 ANQGSEA. Trimming removed 5 bases from V and 3 bases from J, with 11 bases in between. CDR3 sequence: CSVRRVDYEQYF. The CDR3 coding sequence is TGCAGCGTTAGACGGGTTGACTACGAGCAGTACTTC.

V is TRBV20-1 and J is TRBJ2-3; D is perhaps TRBD2 (6 bases). V lost 7 bases, J lost 2 bases, and 16 bases lay in between. The CDR3 sequence is 14 residues long. Germline V gene sequence: CDR1 DFQATT, CDR2 SNEGSKA (reference sequence). The CDR3 coding sequence is TGCAGTGGGCGGGGTCAGTGGGACACAGATACGCAGTATTTT. It is translated as CSGRGQWDTDTQYF.

This clonotype was detected ten times or more. The chain is built from TRBV25-1 and TRBJ2-4; D gene unclear. V lost 5 bases and J 3 bases, leaving 2 bases between the germline ends. From germline, CDR1 is MGHDK and CDR2 SYGVNS. The CDR3 is made up of 11 amino acids. The DNA of the CDR3 is TGTGCCAGCAGTCGCAAAAACATTCAGTACTTC. Translating it yields CASSRKNIQYF.

At least ten counts were recorded for this clonotype. V and J are TRBV7-9 and TRBJ2-1; D unclear. Per the germline V gene, CDR1 is SEHNR and CDR2 is FQNEAQ (reference sequence). Between the trimmed V and J ends, which lost 0 bases and 3 bases, there was a span of 6 bases. The CDR3 has 14 amino acids. This CDR3 is CASSLAGIYNEQFF. CDR3 coding DNA: TGTGCCAGCAGCTTAGCGGGCATCTACAATGAGCAGTTCTTC.

This clonotype was counted many times. V is TRBV12-3 or TRBV12-4 and J is TRBJ2-4; the match to TRBD1 covers 7 bases. This CDR3 comprises 13 residues. Trimming cost V 6 bases and J 4 bases; bases outside gene matches: 3. The CDR3 nucleotides read TGTGCCAGCAGCCGGGACAGAAAAAACATTCAGTACTTC. It specifies CASSRDRKNIQYF.

This clonotype came up many times. The V gene is TRBV7-9, the J gene TRBJ2-7, with D unclear. This CDR3 has 14 residues. The germline V and J ends were trimmed by 7 bases and 3 bases, with 16 bases remaining between them. CDR1 is SEHNR and CDR2 is FQNEAQ in the germline V gene (reference sequence). CDR3 sequence reads: CASTETAQNYEQYF. Here the CDR3 DNA reads TGTGCCAGCACCGAGACGGCACAGAACTACGAGCAGTACTTC.

This clonotype was seen only a few times. Germline and junction disagree at one end, which may indicate a read error. V is TRBV7-3 and J is TRBJ2-1; TRBD1 aligns across 7 bases. CDR1 is SGHTA, CDR2 FQGTGA, per germline. This CDR3 has 17 amino acids. The CDR3 nucleotides read TGTGCCAGCAGTTTAAAAGGGGGCCCCCTGAACTACAATGAGCAGTTCTTC. As protein: CASSLKGGPLNYNEQFF. The whole variable domain, remainder taken from reference TRBV7-3 and TRBJ2-1, is GAGVSQTPSNKVTEKGKYVELRCDPISGHTALYWYRQSLGQGPEFLIYFQGTGAADDSGLPNDRFFAVRPEGSVSTLKIQRTERGDSAVYLCASSLKGGPLNYNEQFFGPGTRLTVL.

The gene calls are TRBV20-1 and TRBJ2-3, with 10 bases lining up with TRBD2. J lost 0 bases, V lost 3 bases, and 6 bases had no gene match. This CDR3 spans 16 amino acids. CDR1 is DFQATT, CDR2 SNEGSKA, per germline (reference sequence). The CDR3 DNA reads as TGCAGTGCTAGGAAGGGACTAGCGCTTAGCACAGATACGCAGTATTTT. It translates to CSARKGLALSTDTQYF.

There are many counts of this clonotype. The chain couples TRBV5-1 to TRBJ2-2, with 9 nucleotides matching TRBD2. V shed 4 bases and J 4 bases; nucleotides not matched to a gene: 11. This CDR3 spans 17 amino acids. Per germline, CDR1 SGHRS and CDR2 YFSETQ. The CDR3 reads CASSATTSGLFTGELFF. The CDR3 DNA reads TGCGCCAGCAGCGCCACTACTAGCGGGCTATTCACCGGGGAGCTGTTTTTT.

In this sample, this clonotype turned up a few times. J is TRBJ1-3 and V is TRBV29-1; TRBD1 matches at 8 bases. The CDR3 runs 13 residues. Germline values: CDR1 SQVTM, CDR2 ANQGSEA. V gave up 5 bases and J gave up 4 bases; unmatched junction bases: 4. The CDR3: CSVTGGSGNTIYF. Written as DNA, the CDR3 is TGCAGCGTTACAGGGGGATCCGGAAACACCATATATTTT.